Detailed here is one T cell receptor beta chain. This specimen comes from a study of cytomegalovirus exposure and HLA in healthy donors. The PCR was carried out with 60 Vbeta primers and 13 Jbeta primers. Assay: immunoSEQ multiplex PCR; the TCRdb copy retains only in-frame clones and omits some. Altogether about 98,000 clones are present, more than 60% being singletons, with the ten largest covering around 2.3%. The CDR3 totals 14 residues. In germline, CDR1 is MDHEN, CDR2 SYDVKM. Trimming cost V 4 bases and J 4 bases, with 13 bases left between them. The sequencing input was PBMCs. This sequence originates from a man over 45 in good health and CMV-seronegative. The chain has TRBV28 and TRBJ1-2, with D hard to call. CDR3 region: CASSSGWSAYGYTF. Written as DNA, the CDR3 is TGTGCCAGCAGTTCCGGGTGGAGCGCCTATGGCTACACCTTC.